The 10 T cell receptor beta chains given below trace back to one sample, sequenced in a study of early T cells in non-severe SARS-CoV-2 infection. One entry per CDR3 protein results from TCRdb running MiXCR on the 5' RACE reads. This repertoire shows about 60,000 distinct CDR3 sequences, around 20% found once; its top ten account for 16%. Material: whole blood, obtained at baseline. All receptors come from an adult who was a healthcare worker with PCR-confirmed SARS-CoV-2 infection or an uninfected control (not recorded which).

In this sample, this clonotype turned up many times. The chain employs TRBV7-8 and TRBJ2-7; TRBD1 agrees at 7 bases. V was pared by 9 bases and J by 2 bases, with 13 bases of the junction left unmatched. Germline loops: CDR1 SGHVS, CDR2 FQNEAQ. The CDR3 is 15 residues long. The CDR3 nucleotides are TGTGCCAGTGGCGGTCAAGGGGGCCCGGCCTACGAGCAGTACTTC. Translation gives CASGGQGGPAYEQYF.

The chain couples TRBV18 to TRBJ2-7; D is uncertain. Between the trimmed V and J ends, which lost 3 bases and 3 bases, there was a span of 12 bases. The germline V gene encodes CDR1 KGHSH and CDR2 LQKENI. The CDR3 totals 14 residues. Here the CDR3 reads CASSPKGNHYEQYF. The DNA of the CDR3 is TGTGCCAGCTCACCGAAAGGGAACCACTACGAGCAGTACTTC.

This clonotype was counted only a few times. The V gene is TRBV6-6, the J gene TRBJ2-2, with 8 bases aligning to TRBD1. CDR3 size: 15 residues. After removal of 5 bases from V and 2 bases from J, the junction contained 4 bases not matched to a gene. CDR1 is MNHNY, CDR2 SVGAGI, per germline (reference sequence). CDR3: CASSPGQVNTGELFF. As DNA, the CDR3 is TGTGCCAGCAGTCCGGGACAGGTCAACACCGGGGAGCTGTTTTTT.

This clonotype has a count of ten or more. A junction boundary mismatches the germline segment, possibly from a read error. The chain's CDR3 is CASRLAGGPSYEQYF. For the CDR3, the DNA is TGTGCCAGCAGATTAGCGGGGGGGCCCTCCTACGAGCAGTACTTC. The chain recombines TRBV12-3 or TRBV12-4 with TRBJ2-7; 11 nucleotides match TRBD2. The CDR3 spans 15 residues.

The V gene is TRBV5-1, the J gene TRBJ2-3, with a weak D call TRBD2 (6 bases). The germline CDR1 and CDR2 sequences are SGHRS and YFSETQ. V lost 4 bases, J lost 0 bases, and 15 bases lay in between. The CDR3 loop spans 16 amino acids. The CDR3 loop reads CASSRGLEGSTDTQYF. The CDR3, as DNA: TGCGCCAGCAGCCGGGGGTTGGAAGGGAGCACAGATACGCAGTATTTT.

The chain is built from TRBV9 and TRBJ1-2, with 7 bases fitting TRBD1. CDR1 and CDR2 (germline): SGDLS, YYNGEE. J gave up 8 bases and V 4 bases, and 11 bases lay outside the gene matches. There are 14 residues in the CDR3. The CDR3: CASSTMEGARGYTF. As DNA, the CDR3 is TGTGCCAGCAGCACCATGGAGGGGGCGAGAGGCTACACCTTC.

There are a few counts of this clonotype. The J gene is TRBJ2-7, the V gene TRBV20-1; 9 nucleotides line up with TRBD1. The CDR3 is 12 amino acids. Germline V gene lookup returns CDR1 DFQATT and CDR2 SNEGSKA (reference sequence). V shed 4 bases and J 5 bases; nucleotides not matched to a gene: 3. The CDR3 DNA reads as TGCAGTGCTAACAGGGGGCGGGACGAGCAGTACTTC. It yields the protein CSANRGRDEQYF.

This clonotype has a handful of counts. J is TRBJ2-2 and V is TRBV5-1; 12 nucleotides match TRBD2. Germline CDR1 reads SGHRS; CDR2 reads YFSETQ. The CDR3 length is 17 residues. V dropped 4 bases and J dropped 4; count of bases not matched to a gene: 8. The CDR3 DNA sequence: TGCGCCAGCAGCATCCCGACTAGCGGGGGAGTCACCGGGGAGCTGTTTTTT. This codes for CASSIPTSGGVTGELFF.

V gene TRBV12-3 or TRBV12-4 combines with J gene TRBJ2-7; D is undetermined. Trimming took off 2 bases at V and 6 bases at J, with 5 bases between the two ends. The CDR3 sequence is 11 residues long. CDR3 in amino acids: CASSLRTEQYF. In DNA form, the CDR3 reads TGTGCCAGCAGTTTACGGACCGAGCAGTACTTC.

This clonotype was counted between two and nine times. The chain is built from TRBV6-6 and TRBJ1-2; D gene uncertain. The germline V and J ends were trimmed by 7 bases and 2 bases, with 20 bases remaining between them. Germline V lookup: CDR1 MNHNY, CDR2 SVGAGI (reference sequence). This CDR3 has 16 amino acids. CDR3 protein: CASTSRGITWNYGYTF. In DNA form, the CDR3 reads TGTGCCAGCACCTCCCGAGGCATAACATGGAACTATGGCTACACCTTC.